This paragraph reports one TCR beta chain. Germline V gene data show CDR1 as SGHVS and CDR2 as FNYEAQ. V shed 8 bases and J 4 bases; nucleotides not matched to a gene: 19. The CDR3 is 17 residues long. The data were produced by immunoSEQ multiplex PCR, yet TCRdb's version contains in-frame clones alone and is incomplete. The repertoire holds 450,000 or so clones, roughly 89% seen once, with approximately 0.9% in the top ten. These data are taken from a study of blood T cell repertoires in COVID-19. The wider study: There were acute and convalescent COVID-19 samples, and they came from the United States, Italy and Spain.

The V and J genes are TRBV7-6 and TRBJ2-7, with 8 nucleotides matching TRBD2. The sequence was collected from a man between 18 and 35 years old with COVID-19, enrolled during active disease. The material sequenced was peripheral blood. CDR3 amino acids: CASSGRVVKGEFYEQYF. The CDR3 coding sequence is TGTGCCAGCTCCGGGAGGGTAGTAAAGGGGGAGTTTTACGAGCAGTACTTC.